Included here is one TCR beta chain sequence, with context. The record originates from a study of blood T cell repertoires in COVID-19. Per the original methods: Reference gene primer amplification in the assay estimated nucleated cell counts. Clones were sequenced by immunoSEQ multiplex PCR, and TCRdb holds only the in-frame ones, with some missing. V and J calls plus clone size are reproduced from that table; the DNA served to infer D and trimming. The sample carries about 21,000 clones, around three quarters recorded once. The sample taken for sequencing was peripheral blood. This sequence was found in a man aged 60 to 69 with active COVID-19.

The CDR3 protein is CASSQKGQGGYNEQFF. The CDR3 DNA follows: TGTGCCAGCAGCCAAAAGGGACAGGGGGGCTACAATGAGCAGTTCTTC. V usage is TRBV4-2 and J usage is TRBJ2-1; 11 positions match TRBD1. Germline CDR1 reads LGHNA; CDR2 reads YNFKEQ. The CDR3 has 16 amino acids. Losses at the gene ends were 2 bases for V and 3 bases for J; bases not matched to a gene: 3.